The following is a T cell receptor (beta chain) sequence with its context. The data were taken from a study of blood T cell repertoires in COVID-19. Looking at the study overall: Both acute and convalescent COVID-19 samples were obtained from the United States, Italy and Spain. T cells, B-cell-depleted T cells, or PBMCs provided the cDNA or gDNA that served as material.

Original data processing: The assay estimated nucleated cells by amplifying reference gene primers. Sequenced by immunoSEQ multiplex PCR; TCRdb stores in-frame clones only, minus some. V and J calls plus clone size are reproduced from that table; the DNA served to infer D and trimming. Of tens of thousands of clones in the sample, about nine tenths were seen once. V dropped 5 bases and J dropped 10; count of bases not matched to a gene: 8. Germline CDR1 and CDR2: SGHAT and FQNNGV. The CDR3 is 15 amino acids. V and J are TRBV11-2 and TRBJ1-6, with 10 bases lining up with TRBD1. The sequence derives from a man between 60 and 75 years old with acute or convalescent COVID-19. The sequencing input was peripheral blood. The CDR3 is CASSLGTGDSSPLHF. The CDR3 DNA follows: TGTGCCAGCAGCCTAGGGACAGGGGATTCGTCACCCCTCCACTTT. Looking up the rest from reference TRBV11-2 and TRBJ1-6 gives the full variable domain: EAGVAQSPRYKIIEKRQSVAFWCNPISGHATLYWYQQILGQGPKLLIQFQNNGVVDDSQLPKDRFSAERLKGVDSTLKIQPAKLEDSAVYLCASSLGTGDSSPLHFGNGTRLTVT.